A single T cell receptor beta chain is shown here with its context. A second PCR of 7 to 11 cycles used a sample-barcoded 5' primer and a J-beta primer mix. Per sample, CDR3-containing paired-end reads numbered at least 2.5 million. TCRdb re-analysed the 5' RACE reads in MiXCR, keeping a single row per CDR3 protein. The profile shows 500,000 to 600,000 distinct CDR3 sequences, about 25% of them singletons. This record comes from a study of blood T cells in healthy people across ages. The ends lost 2 bases at V and 2 bases at J; junction bases unmatched: 10. Germline V gene lookup returns CDR1 SGHRS and CDR2 YFSETQ. The CDR3 is 17 amino acids.

The source of this sequence is a woman aged 70 to 79 in good health. J is TRBJ2-5 and V is TRBV5-1; 9 bases match TRBD2. Sequencing input: blood. The CDR3 protein is CASSLITGTSPQETQYF. The CDR3 DNA reads TGCGCCAGCAGCTTAATCACCGGGACTAGCCCACAAGAGACCCAGTACTTC.